One sample yielded the 15 T cell receptor beta chains listed below, sequenced in a study of T cell responses to AZD1222 COVID-19 vaccine. TCRdb keeps only in-frame clones here, not all; method: immunoSEQ multiplex PCR. Found here are 110,000 to 150,000 clones, around nine tenths of them singletons; the top ten hold 1.5% to 2%. Here the sequenced sample was peripheral blood, taken on day 0 of AZD1222 vaccination. The receptors derive from an adult in good health.

The rearrangement links TRBV6-4 to TRBJ2-1; 12 bases map to TRBD2. J gave up 8 bases and V 2 bases, and 1 base lay outside the gene matches. The CDR3 consists of 14 residues. Germline V gene sequence: CDR1 MRHNA, CDR2 SNTAGT. Here the CDR3 DNA reads TGTGCCAGCAGTGACGGGACTAGCGGGCATGAGCAGTTCTTC. Translated, it gives CASSDGTSGHEQFF.

V usage is TRBV9 and J usage is TRBJ1-1; possibly TRBD1 for D (6 bases). The germline V gene encodes CDR1 SGDLS and CDR2 YYNGEE. V was pared by 0 bases and J by 4 bases, with 10 bases between. The CDR3 length is 14 residues. CDR3 residues: CASSVVEGGTEAFF. In DNA, the CDR3 is TGTGCCAGCAGCGTAGTCGAAGGGGGCACTGAAGCTTTCTTT.

The genes are TRBV5-4 and TRBJ2-2; 8 bases fit TRBD2. The CDR3 contains 16 residues. Germline V CDR1 and CDR2: SGHNT, YYREEE (reference sequence). V lost 4 bases, J lost 6 bases, and 11 bases stayed unmatched. CDR3 loop: CASSDPERERAGELFF. The CDR3 bases are TGTGCCAGCAGCGACCCCGAGCGGGAGCGGGCCGGGGAGCTGTTTTTT.

A single count supports this clone. The chain couples TRBV30 to TRBJ2-1, with D maybe TRBD2 (6 bases). Trimming left V 8 bases short and J 4 bases short, with 15 bases between. This CDR3 comprises 13 residues. Germline CDR1 GTSNPN, CDR2 SVGIG (reference sequence). DNA for the CDR3: TGTGCCGCTAGCGCGCCGTCATACAATGAGCAGTTCTTC. It yields the protein CAASAPSYNEQFF.

The V gene is TRBV7-2, the J gene TRBJ2-4, with D tentatively TRBD2 (5 bases). Germline V gene data show CDR1 as SGHTA and CDR2 as FQGNSA. This CDR3 spans 12 amino acids. The V gene lost 5 bases and the J gene lost 11 bases, with 13 bases spanning the gap. In DNA, the CDR3 is TGTGCCAGCAGCCAGCCGGTGGAGGTTCAGTACTTC. This encodes CASSQPVEVQYF. The whole variable domain, filled in from reference TRBV7-2 and TRBJ2-4, reads GAGVSQSPSNKVTEKGKDVELRCDPISGHTALYWYRQSLGQGLEFLIYFQGNSAPDKSGLPSDRFSAERTGGSVSTLTIQRTQQEDSAVYLCASSQPVEVQYFGAGTRLSVL.

This clone was seen a handful of times. The J gene is TRBJ2-3, the V gene TRBV21-1; TRBD1 is taken as the D call from the table, unchecked against the DNA. TRBV21-1 is a listed pseudogene. CDR3 length: 14 amino acids. The CDR3 DNA reads as TGTGCCAGCAGCAGGATAGGGGGTACAGATACGCAGTATTTT. Amino acid sequence: CASSRIGGTDTQYF.

The rearrangement uses TRBV5-3 and TRBJ2-7, with 7 bases matching TRBD2. TRBV5-3 is reported as an ORF; its role is uncertain. CDR3 length equals 15 residues. V lost 0 bases, J lost 4 bases, and 7 bases stayed unmatched. As DNA, the CDR3 is TGTGCCAGAAGCTTGGGGGGCGGGAGAGGTTACGAGCAGTACTTC. Amino acid sequence: CARSLGGGRGYEQYF.

The chain joins TRBV6-5 to TRBJ2-1, with D possibly being TRBD2 (7 bases). Germline V gene sequence: CDR1 MNHEY, CDR2 SVGAGI. This CDR3 is 16 amino acids long. V lost 2 bases and J 6 bases, leaving 17 bases between the germline ends. Written as DNA, the CDR3 is TGTGCCAGCAGTTACCATACTGGGGGGGCTTCCAATGAGCAGTTCTTC. Its protein product is CASSYHTGGASNEQFF.

This clone was observed once. The J gene is TRBJ1-1, the V gene TRBV5-1; D gene uncertain. The germline V gene has CDR1 SGHRS and CDR2 YFSETQ. Trimming removed 6 bases from V and 3 bases from J, with 15 bases in between. The length of the CDR3 is 14 residues. The CDR3 is CASNDEPADTEAFF. CDR3 nucleotide sequence: TGCGCCAGCAACGATGAGCCCGCGGACACTGAAGCTTTCTTT.

The genes are TRBV4-2 and TRBJ2-2; 9 bases fit TRBD2. CDR3 length: 16 amino acids. The V segment lost 4 bases and the J segment 7 bases; nucleotides outside the gene matches: 10. Germline V lookup: CDR1 LGHNA, CDR2 YNFKEQ. The CDR3 sequence: CASSPSATREGGELFF. The CDR3 nucleotides are TGTGCCAGCAGCCCATCAGCGACGCGGGAGGGCGGGGAGCTGTTTTTT.

This clone appeared a single time. V and J are TRBV7-9 and TRBJ2-2; TRBD2 might be the D (5 bases). Trimming pared 9 bases from V and 2 bases from J, leaving 10 bases between. Germline CDR1 is SEHNR and CDR2 is FQNEAQ (reference sequence). The CDR3 has 13 residues. The CDR3 is CARLEANTGELFF. The CDR3 DNA follows: TGTGCCAGATTGGAGGCCAACACCGGGGAGCTGTTTTTT.

The V and J genes are TRBV9 and TRBJ1-2; the D is unclear. From germline, CDR1 is SGDLS and CDR2 YYNGEE. CDR3 length equals 15 residues. The V end was cut by 0 bases, the J end by 1 base, with 10 bases between. The CDR3 DNA is TGTGCCAGCAGCGTAGAACCGGTTAATAACTATGGCTACACCTTC. Its translation is CASSVEPVNNYGYTF.

The chain joins TRBV2 to TRBJ2-7; 9 nucleotides align to TRBD1. Germline values: CDR1 SNHLY, CDR2 FYNNEI. The CDR3 has 11 residues. The V segment lost 6 bases and the J segment 6 bases; nucleotides outside the gene matches: 0. The CDR3: CASRGQGEQYF. The CDR3 coding sequence is TGTGCCAGCAGGGGACAGGGCGAGCAGTACTTC.

The chain combines TRBV6-5 with TRBJ1-2; no clear D. The CDR3 loop spans 14 amino acids. Trimming removed 8 bases at V and 4 bases at J, with 17 bases between. Germline-derived CDR1 and CDR2 are MNHEY and SVGAGI. This CDR3 reads CASSPSKDSYGYTF. The CDR3 coding sequence is TGTGCCAGCTCCCCTAGCAAAGATAGCTATGGCTACACCTTC.

This chain joins TRBV5-4 and TRBJ1-2; no firm D call. The CDR3 is made up of 13 amino acids. V lost 0 bases, J lost 7 bases, and 10 bases lay in between. Germline-derived CDR1 and CDR2 are SGHNT and YYREEE (reference sequence). CDR3 protein: CASSLDGGVGYTF. For the CDR3, the DNA is TGTGCCAGCAGCTTGGATGGAGGCGTTGGCTACACCTTC.